This T cell receptor beta chain was sequenced in a study of blood T cells in healthy people across ages. Alongside a J-beta primer mix, a sample-barcoded 5' primer served in a second PCR lasting about 7 to 12 cycles. Researchers report that a template-switch adaptor with 12 random nucleotides tagged each cDNA molecule. TCRdb analysed the 5' RACE reads with MiXCR anew, one entry per CDR3 protein. The data hold 750,000 to 850,000 distinct CDR3 sequences, with approximately 25% observed a single time. This clonotype was seen a few times. Trimming removed 6 bases from V and 2 bases from J, with 8 bases in between. CDR3 length: 12 residues. Germline CDR1 and CDR2: MNHEY and SVGAGI. In addition, the sample was reused for a study of T cells of mothers and their children. This second study notes: The authors added sample barcodes and 2-4 random nucleotides using the M1S primer of the second PCR.

The sequence was obtained from a boy aged 5-17 years in good health. V and J are TRBV6-5 and TRBJ2-7; no clear D gene. Source material: blood. This CDR3 is CASRKGTYEQYF. Here the CDR3 DNA reads TGTGCCAGCAGGAAAGGGACCTACGAGCAGTACTTC.